This T cell receptor beta chain was observed in a study of cytomegalovirus exposure and HLA in healthy donors (dated by TCRdb to the late 2010s). Study-level background: An earlier analysis of some 600 of the donors reported over 250 Gb of sequence data and 95 million to 130 million unique TCR beta sequences obtained from around 190 million T cells. Class I and class II HLA loci were covered by the typing at four-digit resolution. To decide whether each TCR beta V gene segment behaved as functional or pseudogenic, an earlier analysis of some 600 of the donors relied on high-throughput TCR beta sequencing. The T cell repertoires of some 670 subjects were profiled by immunosequencing and related to cytomegalovirus serostatus. Along with the approximately 650-subject first cohort, a separate validation cohort of over 90 different subjects was used. Roughly 300 gigabases of sequencing data and about 92 million unique TCR sequences made up an early release that covered 640 HLA-typed donors. All discovery cohort repertoires had been generated on a single sequencing platform. In a later genetic analysis, genome-wide SNP genotypes for about three fifths of the 666 donors were used, and that subset was treated as a discovery cohort. About five DR-DQ haplotypes were treated as single units for association and clustering because of strong linkage in the cohort. The number of donors typed differed by locus, with about 629-630 for A, B, C, DRB1 and DQB1, around 560 for DQA1, nearly 610 for DPA1, and under 490 for DPB1. To study patterns of TCR occurrence, a later analysis re-analyzed previously published TCR beta repertoires from under 750 donors and added high-resolution HLA genotyping. Of the 300 to 500 genotyped donors, 65% to 90% were placed in the genetic ancestry cluster associated with self-reported Caucasian donors. In the later analysis, no new phenotypic data were used to find candidate immune exposures; instead, reliance was placed on TCR beta sequences and their occurrence across donors. Across 300 to 500 genotyped donors of the cohort, an average of roughly 250,000 unique TCR beta nucleotide sequences per donor were sequenced, and approximately 17% of those sequences were non-productive. The study combined high-throughput TCR immunosequencing, statistical association of individual TCRs with disease status, and machine learning to predict cytomegalovirus infection status. Donor age, sex, ethnicity and CMV serostatus were compiled together with the repertoire data. The study aimed to test whether signatures of past pathogen exposure could be identified by cataloging public T cell receptors.

A note on this clone: The specificity of this receptor is unknown. No qualities accompany the bases; no much larger clone lies one base away.

The cohort comprised under 700 healthy bone marrow donors. At the time of sampling, every cohort member was nominally healthy, though immune exposures that went unrecorded were likely present. CMV serostatus was recorded as positive for some 300 and negative for about half of the 666 cohort members, whereas no CMV serostatus was recorded for the donor in question. Each donor provided a peripheral blood sample, and peripheral blood mononuclear cells were used for TCR beta sequencing. The Qiagen DNeasy Blood Extraction Kit was used to extract genomic DNA from the blood cell samples. The method was the immunoSEQ multiplex PCR assay. For the multiplex PCR, a mixture combining 60 forward primers for TCR Vbeta segments and 13 reverse primers for TCR Jbeta segments was used. Amplification of the CDR3 region of rearranged TCR beta genes was performed with a multiplex PCR assay on genomic DNA. On the Illumina HiSeq System, the amplified TCR beta libraries were sequenced as 87-base-pair reads. The paper's processing steps were these. A later analysis tallied about 77 million unique TCR beta chains across the 666 repertoires, and about 12 million of those chains were shared by two or more donors. Raw reads were error-corrected and collapsed into unique sequences by a nearest-neighbor algorithm in which closely related sequences were merged to remove PCR and sequencing errors. To assign V, D and J gene segments, CDR3 sequences were aligned to IMGT reference sequences. For a sequence to be retained, a match of at least six nucleotides was required to both a V gene segment and a J gene segment. A rearrangement counted as productive if the CDR3 had no stop codons and remained in frame with V and J, and every other rearrangement counted as non-productive. CDR3 was defined according to IMGT convention as the region running from the second conserved V-encoded cysteine to the conserved J-encoded phenylalanine. In an earlier analysis of more than 550 of the donors, sequences lacking an unambiguous match to a single V gene segment were excluded. In an earlier analysis of 587 of the donors, V segments were called functional above 56.7% productive rearrangements and were called segregating when the between-donor standard deviation exceeded 5%. A statistical classification framework was built to diagnose cytomegalovirus status from the catalog of TCR beta chain sequences. In a later analysis, V and J genes were assigned by comparing TCR nucleotide sequences against IMGT/GENE-DB human TR gene sequences. The TCRdist pipeline was used in a later analysis to assign CDR3 sequences and most-parsimonious VDJ recombination scenarios. In a later analysis, every TCR beta chain was defined by the combination of its CDR3 amino acid sequence and its V-gene family, and reads without a unique V-gene family were dropped. As a way to deal with suspected cross-contamination and a sequencing artifact, a later analysis dropped hundreds of nucleotide sequences that were highly shared and had low generation probability. For each public chain, a later analysis derived a clonal expansion index from normalized ranks of inferred template counts within each repertoire. In a later analysis, generation probabilities were computed using a VDJ recombination model fitted to out-of-frame rearrangements, and the results were checked against IGoR. In a later analysis, TCR-TCR, TCR-HLA and TCR-CMV co-occurrence was scored with hypergeometric tests, and a repertoire-size bias correction was applied to TCR pairs. False discovery rates were estimated in a later analysis by permuting HLA or CMV assignments 20 times. In a later analysis, co-occurring TCRs were grouped using DBSCAN, with TCRdist sequence similarity added in when clustering inside HLA-allele-positive subsets. For co-occurrence clustering, repertoires with fewer than 30,000 or more than 120,000 public chains were excluded, along with four to six repertoires with anomalous nucleotide sharing. TCRdb holds this immuneACCESS table with in-frame rearrangements only. Some clones are missing; in checked studies, unresolved V genes explain under half, and the rest has no known cause. That table gives V, J and clone size, and the DNA gave D and trimming. Counted in this sample were some 140,000 clones; around 63% of them appeared once. In total, the top ten clones hold approximately 1.6% of the sample.

The germline V gene gives CDR1 as SGHDN and CDR2 as FVKESK. From the cysteine up to the phenylalanine, the CDR3 has a length of 15 residues. CDR3 DNA only is kept here, 45 bases in frame from base 1. Germline trimming: 4 bases from V, 3 bases from J; junction bases outside gene matches: 9. The paper's findings and limits, for the study overall: Linkage disequilibrium might explain the correlated functional status among segregating V segments, but an unknown experimental factor could not be ruled out. In a later genetic analysis, fewer N-insertions in productive TCRs were reported among donors in an Asian-associated ancestry cluster than the roughly 700-donor mean. In the study, approximately 150 TCR beta chains were listed as associated with cytomegalovirus. Because the 87-base-pair reads could not distinguish some IMGT-functional V segments, including TRBV6-2 and TRBV6-3, those segments were excluded. Strong co-occurrence of HLA alleles, especially DR and DQ, made assigning TCR associations to individual alleles difficult. In a later analysis, the rate of TCR association differed among HLA loci, with DRB1 alleles having the most associated TCRs and HLA-C alleles having the fewest. An earlier analysis of some 590 of the donors showed that most TCR beta V segments appeared in productive rearrangements either about 87% or about 30% of the time, which broadly matched IMGT annotations. A cluster of highly shared sequence variants was judged likely to represent a technical artifact of the sequencing pipeline. The cohort was sequenced for TCR beta chains only, and without alpha or paired-chain data the features that could be detected were limited. Because counts were too low, roughly 18 rarely observed V segments, including chromosome 9 orphons, were left out of the earlier analysis of 587 of the donors. The presence/absence analyses assumed that sequencing depth was roughly uniform across donors, and that assumption may not be true. A later analysis found that HLA-associated TCR beta chains were more clonally expanded and had lower generation probabilities than equally common non-associated chains. For the cohort, immune exposure information was limited to CMV serostatus. According to the authors, the approach could potentially be generalized to other disease states and immunological phenotypes. In vitro tests confirmed that a few of the cytomegalovirus-associated TCR beta chains recognize cytomegalovirus antigens. Cytomegalovirus status was reported to be diagnosed by the classifier with high specificity and sensitivity in both the original and validation cohorts. At a false discovery rate of 0.05, a later analysis linked 16,951 TCR beta sequences to specific HLA alleles. Several of the top co-occurrence clusters appeared to be linked to parvovirus B19, influenza, CMV and Epstein-Barr virus, according to a later analysis. Most CMV-associated TCR beta chains appeared to be HLA-restricted in a later analysis, and the HLA associations seemed to be driven largely by CMV exposure. While some public TCRs were present in many individuals, most TCR sequences turned up only very rarely across donors. Because HLA typing was missing for some donors at each locus, association tests included only the typed subset. An association between a missense DCLRE1C variant and V-gene and J-gene trimming of TCR beta chains was found in a later genetic analysis and replicated in an independent cohort. A further reported finding was that TCR beta sequences accurately predicted the HLA-A and HLA-B alleles for most subjects in the first cohort.

The TCR was taken from a human donor in good health. The rearrangement joined TRBV14 to TRBJ2-7; TRBD2 matches 7 bases in the middle. The sequencing sample was made of PBMCs. The bases are TGTGCCAGCAGCCCGGTGGGGGGGGTGGTCTACGAGCAGTACTTC. It specifies CASSPVGGVVYEQYF.